Below, 17 T cell receptor beta chains from the same sample are listed, as sequenced in a study of T cells in Graves' hyperthyroidism and ophthalmopathy. The CDR3 regions of TCR beta were amplified from RNA transcripts. The HTBI primer set was used in a first-round RT-PCR of the TCR CDR3. TCRdb reprocessed the multiplex PCR reads with MiXCR, giving one entry per CDR3 protein. The sample shows around 300,000 distinct CDR3 sequences, about 20% of them seen only once. The sequenced sample was blood. These receptors were obtained from a man younger than 45 with Graves' ophthalmopathy.

The chain uses TRBV2 and TRBJ2-5; 9 nucleotides agree with TRBD2. From germline, CDR1 is SNHLY and CDR2 FYNNEI. This CDR3 is 14 amino acids long. The V and J ends lost 10 bases and 5 bases, in that order; junction bases with no gene match: 11. In DNA, the CDR3 is TGTGCCATCGCGGGGGGGCGCAGGGGGGAGACCCAGTACTTC. Its protein product is CAIAGGRRGETQYF.

In DNA form, the CDR3 reads TGTGCTAGTGCCTCAGGGGGTCCTGAAGCTTTCTTT. This codes for CASASGGPEAFF. This chain connects TRBV12-5 to TRBJ1-1; 7 nucleotides line up with TRBD1. V dropped 7 bases and J dropped 6; count of bases not matched to a gene: 5. This CDR3 spans 12 amino acids. Germline V CDR1 and CDR2: LGHNT, FRNRAP.

This chain connects TRBV6-2 or TRBV6-3 to TRBJ2-3; TRBD2 aligns across 9 bases. J was trimmed by 3 bases and V by 2 bases; bases with no gene match: 6. Germline V gives CDR1 MNHEY, CDR2 SVGEGT. The CDR3 is 16 amino acids. The CDR3 nucleotides read TGTGCCAGCAGTTACCCCCCTAGCGGGAAAACAGATACGCAGTATTTT. It encodes CASSYPPSGKTDTQYF.

This clonotype was found a few times. This chain uses TRBV6-1 with TRBJ2-3; no clear D. Germline loops: CDR1 MNHNS, CDR2 SASEGT. The length of the CDR3 is 14 residues. The ends were cut back, 6 bases at V and 0 bases at J, with 10 bases in the middle. DNA of the CDR3: TGTGCCAGCAGGATAGGTGCTAGCACAGATACGCAGTATTTT. Protein sequence: CASRIGASTDTQYF.

V and J are TRBV28 and TRBJ2-1, with D hard to call. CDR1 and CDR2 from the germline V gene are MDHEN and SYDVKM. This CDR3 is built from 16 residues. Between the trimmed V and J ends, which lost 2 bases and 7 bases, there was a span of 18 bases. The CDR3: CASSLTRTASRNEQFF. CDR3 DNA sequence: TGTGCCAGCAGTTTAACCCGGACGGCCTCCAGGAATGAGCAGTTCTTC.

This clonotype showed up just once. The chain links TRBV3-1 to TRBJ2-7; 7 nucleotides align to TRBD2. Germline CDR1 is LGHDT and CDR2 is YNNKEL (reference sequence). This CDR3 is 13 amino acids long. V was clipped by 6 bases and J by 4 bases; unmatched bases: 6. CDR3 in DNA: TGTGCCAGCAGGGGAGCGGGATTATACGAGCAGTACTTC. Residues: CASRGAGLYEQYF.

The table lists this clonotype with many counts. The chain has TRBV12-3 or TRBV12-4 and TRBJ1-1; D might be TRBD1 (5 bases). The CDR3 is made up of 15 amino acids. V gave up 5 bases and J gave up 0 bases, with 13 bases separating them. CDR3: CASSKSGRLNTEAFF. CDR3 in DNA: TGTGCCAGCAGTAAGTCGGGACGGCTGAACACTGAAGCTTTCTTT.

Concerning this clonotype: Possible read error: a much larger clone is one base away. The J gene is TRBJ2-3, the V gene TRBV15, with 7 bases matching TRBD2. The V gene's germline CDR1 is LNHNV and CDR2 YYDKDF (reference sequence). This CDR3 has 16 residues. This chain's CDR3 is CVTSRAEGGPPDTQYF. DNA of the CDR3: TGTGTCACCAGCAGAGCTGAGGGAGGGCCTCCAGATACGCAGTATTTT.

In this sample, this clonotype turned up a few times. The V gene is TRBV12-3 or TRBV12-4, the J gene TRBJ2-7; D may be TRBD1 (6 bases). V was trimmed by 5 bases and J by 0 bases, leaving 14 bases between them. The CDR3 extends over 15 amino acids. The CDR3 DNA reads as TGTGCCAGCAGTCCAGACAGGTGGGGCTCCTACGAGCAGTACTTC. Protein: CASSPDRWGSYEQYF.

This clonotype was seen at least ten times. The chain employs TRBV20-1 and TRBJ1-5, with D tentatively TRBD1 (5 bases). The CDR3 runs to 13 residues. Germline-derived CDR1 and CDR2 are DFQATT and SNEGSKA (reference sequence). V was pared by 6 bases and J by 2 bases, with 11 bases between. CDR3 sequence: CSATDRGNQPQHF. In DNA, the CDR3 is TGCAGTGCGACAGACAGAGGCAATCAGCCCCAGCATTTT.

This clonotype has more than one count but fewer than ten. The V call is TRBV15, the J call TRBJ2-3; perhaps D is TRBD1 or TRBD2 (5 bases each). The CDR3 consists of 14 residues. CDR1 is LNHNV, CDR2 YYDKDF, per germline (reference sequence). V lost 5 bases to trimming and J lost 4 bases, with 13 bases between them. The CDR3 loop reads CATSAGAGADTQYF. DNA of the CDR3: TGTGCCACCAGCGCTGGGGCGGGCGCAGATACGCAGTATTTT. The full variable domain, its missing parts supplied by reference TRBV15 and TRBJ2-3, is DAMVIQNPRYQVTQFGKPVTLSCSQTLNHNVMYWYQQKSSQAPKLLFHYYDKDFNNEADTPDNFQSRRPNTSFCFLDIRSPGLGDTAMYLCATSAGAGADTQYFGPGTRLTVL.

CDR3 loop: CASSYSGASYNEQFF. DNA of the CDR3: TGTGCCAGCAGCTATAGCGGAGCCTCCTACAATGAGCAGTTCTTC. V is TRBV7-9 and J is TRBJ2-1; tentative D call: TRBD2 (6 bases). The ends were cut back, 4 bases at V and 0 bases at J, with 10 bases in the middle. The CDR3 spans 15 residues. The germline CDR1 and CDR2 sequences are SEHNR and FQNEAQ (reference sequence).

This clonotype was seen many times. The chain combines TRBV20-1 with TRBJ2-7; maybe TRBD1 (6 bases). V was pared by 3 bases and J by 1 base, with 16 bases between. The CDR3 length is 15 residues. Germline-derived CDR1 and CDR2 are DFQATT and SNEGSKA (reference sequence). CDR3 in amino acids: CSASVRTEISYEQYF. CDR3 DNA sequence: TGCAGTGCTAGTGTGCGGACAGAGATTTCCTACGAGCAGTACTTC.

Details on this clonotype: Germline is not matched at one junction end, which may reflect a read error. The chain uses TRBV5-1 and TRBJ2-1; D remains unclear. The CDR3 sequence is 15 residues long. Germline values: CDR1 SGHRS, CDR2 YFSETQ. The CDR3 here is CASSLRTIPYNEQFF. DNA of the CDR3: TGTGCCAGCAGCTTGCGGACGATCCCATACAATGAGCAGTTCTTC. The whole variable domain, filled in from reference TRBV5-1 and TRBJ2-1, reads KAGVTQTPRYLIKTRGQQVTLSCSPISGHRSVSWYQQTPGQGLQFLFEYFSETQRNKGNFPGRFSGRQFSNSRSEMNVSTLELGDSALYLCASSLRTIPYNEQFFGPGTRLTVL.

The V gene is TRBV6-1, the J gene TRBJ2-5; TRBD1 matches 7 bases. Germline-derived CDR1 and CDR2 are MNHNS and SASEGT. The V segment lost 9 bases and the J segment 4 bases; nucleotides outside the gene matches: 8. CDR3 length: 13 amino acids. CDR3 in amino acids: CASVGRGRETQYF. In DNA form, the CDR3 reads TGTGCCAGTGTAGGCAGGGGGAGAGAGACCCAGTACTTC.

The rearrangement joins TRBV20-1 to TRBJ2-7; D not resolved. With 0 bases removed from V and 9 bases from J, the gap between germline ends came to 15 bases. The CDR3 consists of 13 residues. Germline V lookup: CDR1 DFQATT, CDR2 SNEGSKA (reference sequence). Here the CDR3 DNA reads TGCAGTGCTAGAGATCGTCAGCACAATCTGCAGTACTTC. As protein: CSARDRQHNLQYF.

The rearrangement uses TRBV5-8 and TRBJ2-5, with TRBD2 identical over 9 bases. The germline gives CDR1 SGHTS, CDR2 YDEGEE. The length of the CDR3 is 14 residues. Trimming took 3 bases from V and 3 from J; bases not matched to a gene: 3. The CDR3 protein is CASSSSGDKETQYF. CDR3 sequence (DNA): TGTGCCAGCAGCTCTAGCGGGGACAAAGAGACCCAGTACTTC.